One and the same sample provided the 23 T cell receptor beta chains below, sequenced in a study of CD8 T cells in Susac syndrome (dated by TCRdb to between 2018 and 2021). The method was the immunoSEQ multiplex PCR assay. RNA was extracted using the RNeasy kit, and roughly 0.5 to 1 microgram was reverse transcribed with random hexamers. In-frame beta chains were kept once TCRdb had trimmed the public reads at Q25 with fastp and called clones with MiXCR. Each CDR3 protein gets just one entry, which takes the most common genes and DNA from the rows behind it. The sample includes roughly 150,000 distinct CDR3 sequences, with 92% observed a single time. Of the sample, more than 0.07% is held by the ten largest clones. The sequencing input was CD4+ T cells from PBMCs. Every receptor here comes from a human donor in good health.

This chain uses TRBV2 with TRBJ2-7; D is perhaps TRBD2 (6 bases). The CDR3 has 14 residues. The germline gives CDR1 SNHLY, CDR2 FYNNEI. Trimming shortened V by 4 bases and J by 2 bases, and 12 bases separated the two germline ends. The DNA for the CDR3 is TGTGCCAGCAGTGGGGGACTCTCTACCTACGAGCAGTACTTC. Translation gives CASSGGLSTYEQYF.

This chain uses TRBV4-3 with TRBJ2-5; 8 nucleotides align to TRBD1. The germline CDR1 and CDR2 sequences are LGHNA and YSLEER. V was clipped by 0 bases and J by 5 bases; unmatched bases: 5. This CDR3 comprises 15 residues. In nucleotides, the CDR3 is TGCGCCAGCAGCCAAGAAGCCAGGGGGCCGGAGACCCAGTACTTC. This translates into CASSQEARGPETQYF.

The gene calls are TRBV7-3 and TRBJ2-3; 7 nucleotides match TRBD1. Germline V lookup: CDR1 SGHTA, CDR2 FQGTGA. The ends lost 3 bases at V and 0 bases at J; junction bases unmatched: 6. The CDR3 sequence is 16 residues long. The CDR3 sequence is CASSLVPGGSTDTQYF. The CDR3 coding sequence is TGTGCCAGCAGCTTGGTGCCAGGGGGTAGCACAGATACGCAGTATTTT.

This sequence joins TRBV3-1 and TRBJ1-4; weak D call: TRBD1 (5 bases). Germline loops: CDR1 LGHDT, CDR2 YNNKEL (reference sequence). The CDR3 consists of 13 residues. V was trimmed by 0 bases and J by 13 bases, leaving 12 bases between them. CDR3 DNA sequence: TGTGCCAGCAGCCAAGAGTCGCGGGGCCGACTGTTTTTT. Translation: CASSQESRGRLFF.

There are a few counts of this clonotype. The V and J genes are TRBV18 and TRBJ1-5; D is uncertain. This CDR3 is built from 14 residues. Trimming took off 5 bases at V and 0 bases at J, with 8 bases between the two ends. Germline CDR1 KGHSH, CDR2 LQKENI. The CDR3, as DNA: TGTGCCAGCTCAGGCGGGAATAGCAATCAGCCCCAGCATTTT. Amino acids: CASSGGNSNQPQHF.

This clonotype showed up just a few times. This sequence joins TRBV29-1 and TRBJ2-7, with 8 positions matching TRBD2. The CDR3 is 16 amino acids. Germline assignment: CDR1 SQVTM and CDR2 ANQGSEA. The trim removed 7 bases at V and 6 bases at J, leaving 20 bases unmatched. The CDR3 here is CSASPGLGPGSGEQYF. DNA for the CDR3: TGCAGCGCTTCACCGGGACTAGGGCCTGGGTCCGGCGAGCAGTACTTC.

V is TRBV5-1 and J is TRBJ1-4; 11 bases fit TRBD1. J lost 8 bases, V lost 4 bases, and 4 bases had no gene match. This CDR3 is built from 14 residues. The germline CDR1 and CDR2 sequences are SGHRS and YFSETQ. In DNA, the CDR3 is TGCGCCAGCAGCCTGGGACAGGGGGAGGAAAAACTGTTTTTT. It yields the protein CASSLGQGEEKLFF.

V usage is TRBV12-3 or TRBV12-4 and J usage is TRBJ1-5, with D unclear. This CDR3 is 13 amino acids long. Deletions cut 0 bases from V and 3 bases from J, with 3 bases between. The CDR3 protein is CASSLADNQPQHF. The CDR3 coding sequence is TGTGCCAGCAGTTTAGCTGACAATCAGCCCCAGCATTTT.

This clonotype has a single count. This sequence joins TRBV5-1 and TRBJ1-5; 7 positions agree with TRBD1. From germline, CDR1 is SGHRS and CDR2 YFSETQ. Trimming removed 4 bases from V and 2 bases from J; junction bases left unmatched: 6. The length of the CDR3 is 15 residues. CDR3 bases: TGCGCCAGCAGCCCGACAGGGATGGGCAATCAGCCCCAGCATTTT. Its protein is CASSPTGMGNQPQHF.

The chain employs TRBV6-5 and TRBJ2-5; D is possibly TRBD1 or TRBD2 (5 bases each). CDR1 is MNHEY, CDR2 SVGAGI, per germline. The ends were cut back, 6 bases at V and 5 bases at J, with 19 bases in the middle. The CDR3 is 15 amino acids. In DNA form, the CDR3 reads TGTGCCAGCAGGACCCGGGACGGTCAGCGGGAGACCCAGTACTTC. Encoded protein: CASRTRDGQRETQYF.

V is TRBV2 and J is TRBJ1-5; 9 nucleotides align to TRBD1. This CDR3 spans 14 amino acids. Germline CDR1 is SNHLY and CDR2 is FYNNEI. The junction had 3 bases not matched to a gene; V was cut back by 4 bases and J by 5 bases. CDR3 coding DNA: TGTGCCAGCAGTGGACAGGGGGAATATCAGCCCCAGCATTTT. Residues: CASSGQGEYQPQHF.

This clonotype was found once. The chain joins TRBV3-1 to TRBJ2-3; D unresolved. The CDR3 sequence is 13 residues long. Germline assignment: CDR1 LGHDT and CDR2 YNNKEL (reference sequence). The germline V and J ends were trimmed by 0 bases and 6 bases, with 7 bases remaining between them. CDR3 coding DNA: TGTGCCAGCAGCCAAGAAGGCCGGGATACGCAGTATTTT. Translating gives CASSQEGRDTQYF.

V usage is TRBV18 and J usage is TRBJ2-1, with D perhaps matching TRBD2 (5 bases). Trimming left V 5 bases short and J 1 base short, with 12 bases between. CDR1 is KGHSH and CDR2 is LQKENI in the germline V gene. The CDR3 is 15 residues long. The CDR3 is CASSSLTGSYNEQFF. As DNA, the CDR3 is TGTGCCAGCTCATCCCTAACGGGATCCTACAATGAGCAGTTCTTC.

The chain employs TRBV6-5 and TRBJ2-7; 8 bases align to TRBD1. Germline CDR1 reads MNHEY; CDR2 reads SVGAGI. V gave up 5 bases and J gave up 4 bases; unmatched junction bases: 7. The CDR3 length is 14 residues. DNA of the CDR3: TGTGCCAGCAGTCTGGACAGGGTGCGGTACGAGCAGTACTTC. This gives the protein CASSLDRVRYEQYF.

This chain connects TRBV5-1 to TRBJ1-5; 8 nucleotides align to TRBD1. Germline CDR1 reads SGHRS; CDR2 reads YFSETQ. The CDR3 length is 15 residues. The V and J ends lost 4 bases and 4 bases, in that order; junction bases with no gene match: 7. Here the CDR3 reads CASSAAGGVNQPQHF. CDR3 nucleotide sequence: TGCGCCAGCAGCGCCGCAGGGGGCGTGAATCAGCCCCAGCATTTT.

The genes are TRBV5-4 and TRBJ2-5; perhaps TRBD2 as D (7 bases). The CDR3 consists of 14 residues. Trimming cost V 6 bases and J 4 bases, with 16 bases left between them. Looked up from germline, CDR1 is SGHNT and CDR2 is YYREEE (reference sequence). DNA for the CDR3: TGTGCCAGCACCAATCAAGGGGGGGGAGAGACCCAGTACTTC. Translated, it gives CASTNQGGGETQYF.

The chain links TRBV7-2 to TRBJ2-1, with a possible D match to TRBD2 (5 bases). CDR1 and CDR2 (germline): SGHTA, FQGNSA. This CDR3 contains 14 residues. V lost 3 bases, J lost 3 bases, and 9 bases lay in between. The DNA of the CDR3 is TGTGCCAGCAGCTTCGAGGGTTACTACAATGAGCAGTTCTTC. Amino acids: CASSFEGYYNEQFF.

This rearrangement joins TRBV29-1 to TRBJ1-1; TRBD1 might be the D (6 bases). V lost 7 bases and J 1 base, leaving 13 bases between the germline ends. The CDR3 length is 13 residues. Germline assignment: CDR1 SQVTM and CDR2 ANQGSEA. The DNA of the CDR3 is TGCAGCGCAAGAAGACAGGAGAACACTGAAGCTTTCTTT. It is translated as CSARRQENTEAFF.

V and J are TRBV7-2 and TRBJ1-2; tentatively, D is TRBD1 (6 bases). The V gene's germline CDR1 is SGHTA and CDR2 FQGNSA. The CDR3 is 13 residues long. Deletions cut 0 bases from V and 6 bases from J, with 8 bases between. CDR3 protein: CASSLAAGDGYTF. CDR3 nucleotide sequence: TGTGCCAGCAGCTTAGCGGCAGGGGATGGCTACACCTTC.

This clonotype has just one count. The chain links TRBV5-4 to TRBJ2-1; 7 bases are shared with TRBD1. Germline CDR1 is SGHNT and CDR2 is YYREEE (reference sequence). V shed 2 bases, J shed 3 bases, and the junction held 5 bases outside the gene matches. The CDR3 consists of 15 residues. The CDR3 nucleotides are TGTGCCAGCAGCTTAGGGGGCTCTAACTACAATGAGCAGTTCTTC. Protein sequence: CASSLGGSNYNEQFF.

This chain joins TRBV5-1 and TRBJ2-2; D is perhaps TRBD1 (5 bases). Germline lookup yields CDR1 SGHRS and CDR2 YFSETQ. With 4 bases removed from V and 4 bases from J, the gap between germline ends came to 11 bases. The CDR3 sequence is 14 residues long. In DNA form, the CDR3 reads TGCGCCAGCAGCCCAGGGTCGCTCACCGGGGAGCTGTTTTTT. Protein sequence: CASSPGSLTGELFF.

The CDR3 DNA sequence: TGTGCCAGCAGCTTAAATCAGGGGCCTAATGAAAAACTGTTTTTT. The encoded protein is CASSLNQGPNEKLFF. The chain carries TRBV7-2 and TRBJ1-4; weak D call: TRBD1 (6 bases). Germline V gene data show CDR1 as SGHTA and CDR2 as FQGNSA. Trimming took off 2 bases at V and 3 bases at J, with 10 bases between the two ends. The CDR3 totals 15 residues.

This chain joins TRBV20-1 and TRBJ2-2; 10 bases match TRBD2. This CDR3 has 16 amino acids. In germline, CDR1 is DFQATT, CDR2 SNEGSKA (reference sequence). V lost 3 bases to trimming and J lost 2 bases; unmatched junction nucleotides: 6. The CDR3 DNA reads as TGCAGTGCTAGTCCCTGGACTAGCGGAAACACCGGGGAGCTGTTTTTT. Amino acid sequence: CSASPWTSGNTGELFF.